Presented here are 6 T cell receptor beta chains from one specimen sequenced in a study of T cells in Graves' hyperthyroidism and ophthalmopathy. RNA transcripts gave rise to amplified TCR beta CDR3 regions. The HTBI primer set served for first-round RT-PCR of the TCR CDR3. TCRdb reanalysed the multiplex PCR reads using MiXCR and keeps one entry per CDR3 protein. The repertoire has approximately 250,000 distinct CDR3 sequences, around 25% of them found once; the top ten carry about a third. The sample taken for sequencing was blood. These receptors all come from a woman in her thirties or forties with Graves' ophthalmopathy.

The sample holds many counts of this clonotype. J is TRBJ1-6 and V is TRBV12-3 or TRBV12-4; D perhaps matches TRBD1 (5 bases). Trimming took off 6 bases at V and 6 bases at J, with 15 bases between the two ends. The CDR3 is 15 amino acids. CDR3 protein: CASRVSRDPNSPLHF. CDR3 coding DNA: TGTGCCAGCAGAGTAAGCAGGGACCCTAATTCACCCCTCCACTTT.

This clonotype was detected many times. The chain joins TRBV28 to TRBJ2-7, with TRBD1 matching 8 bases. V gave up 8 bases and J gave up 3 bases; unmatched junction bases: 9. Germline V CDR1 and CDR2: MDHEN, SYDVKM. This CDR3 has 14 residues. The CDR3 here is CASSKPGQDYEQYF. The CDR3 DNA reads TGTGCCAGCTCGAAGCCGGGACAGGACTACGAGCAGTACTTC.

This clonotype was detected many times. The chain couples TRBV20-1 to TRBJ2-7, with D possibly being TRBD1 (7 bases). Germline CDR1 reads DFQATT; CDR2 reads SNEGSKA (reference sequence). Trimming left V 6 bases short and J 2 bases short, with 11 bases between. This CDR3 region has 12 residues. DNA of the CDR3: TGCAGTGCCCGGGGGACAGCCTACGAGCAGTACTTC. Translation gives CSARGTAYEQYF.

This clonotype was detected many times. This sequence joins TRBV7-2 and TRBJ2-7; 7 bases line up with TRBD1. V lost 4 bases and J lost 3; bases outside the gene matches: 6. The CDR3 extends over 14 amino acids. Germline lookup yields CDR1 SGHTA and CDR2 FQGNSA. CDR3 in DNA: TGTGCCAGCAGCTCTCAGACAGGGAACTACGAGCAGTACTTC. Its translation: CASSSQTGNYEQYF.

This clonotype was detected many times. This chain joins TRBV20-1 and TRBJ2-7; 11 bases fit TRBD2. Trimming removed 5 bases from V and 2 bases from J; junction bases left unmatched: 11. Germline V gives CDR1 DFQATT, CDR2 SNEGSKA (reference sequence). There are 16 residues in the CDR3. CDR3 loop: CSASSFSGRGAYEQYF. In DNA form, the CDR3 reads TGCAGTGCTTCCTCCTTTAGCGGGAGGGGCGCCTACGAGCAGTACTTC.

This clonotype was recorded many times. This chain joins TRBV15 and TRBJ1-6, with 7 bases matching TRBD1. V was pared by 3 bases and J by 7 bases, with 3 bases of the junction left unmatched. In germline, CDR1 is LNHNV, CDR2 YYDKDF (reference sequence). This CDR3 spans 14 amino acids. The CDR3 DNA follows: TGTGCCACCAGCAGCGGACAGGAAAATTCACCCCTCCACTTT. Amino acids: CATSSGQENSPLHF.